This T cell receptor beta chain is from a study of cytomegalovirus exposure and HLA in healthy donors. A remark on this clone: The antigen is undetermined.

Germline CDR1 MNHEY, CDR2 SVGAGI. The CDR3 is 15 amino acids. The V and J ends lost 2 bases and 1 base, in that order; junction bases with no gene match: 3. Primers: 60 Vbeta forward and 13 Jbeta reverse. This table comes from immunoSEQ multiplex PCR, and its TCRdb copy is limited to in-frame clones, with some not included. Of over 130,000 clones in the sample, 70% to 85% are singletons; the top ten hold approximately 2.3%. Study-wide results and caveats: A later examination showed that TCR association rates differed by HLA locus, with DRB1 most and HLA-C fewest. Being indistinguishable, some V segments were excluded, TRBV6-2 and TRBV6-3 among them.

The clonotype was recovered from a male donor in good health and CMV-seronegative. Sequenced sample: PBMCs. J is TRBJ1-1 and V is TRBV6-5; the match to TRBD1 covers 8 bases. The CDR3 DNA follows: TGTGCCAGCAGTTACGATCAGGGGGCGAACACTGAAGCTTTCTTT. Its protein product is CASSYDQGANTEAFF.